The 17 T cell receptor beta chains below all came from one sample that was sequenced in a study of CD8+ T cells in alopecia areata (dated by TCRdb to the late 2010s). Taken with the paper, the label for time point translates to: baseline before oral tofacitinib. The library was generated by the immunoSEQ multiplex PCR assay. RNA was extracted from all samples and reverse transcribed into cDNA, which served as template for TCR sequencing. TCRdb mirrors the immuneACCESS table, restricted to in-frame sequences. Some clones are absent from its copies; in checked studies, under half trace to an unresolved V gene, and the reason for the others is unknown. The sample data list about 150,000 clones, and approximately 53% of these were observed just once. Of the sample, roughly a fifth falls within the top ten clones. Sample: CD8+ T cells sorted from blood, taken at week 0. The receptors stem from a human donor with alopecia areata.

This clone was detected only a few times. The chain carries TRBV28 and TRBJ1-5, with no clear D. CDR3 length: 15 residues. V gave up 6 bases and J gave up 0 bases, with 12 bases separating them. The germline V gene encodes CDR1 MDHEN and CDR2 SYDVKM. The DNA for the CDR3 is TGTGCCAGCAGCTCCCCCCGAGATAGCAATCAGCCCCAGCATTTT. The encoded protein is CASSSPRDSNQPQHF.

The rearrangement joins TRBV27 to TRBJ2-1; D gene ambiguous. Trimming took 3 bases from V and 6 from J, leaving 9 bases between them. CDR1 and CDR2 (germline): MNHEY, SMNVEV (reference sequence). The CDR3 is 13 amino acids. This chain's CDR3 is CASSFVIGNEQFF. CDR3 nucleotide sequence: TGTGCCAGCAGTTTCGTCATAGGCAATGAGCAGTTCTTC.

The chain carries TRBV9 and TRBJ2-1; D is possibly TRBD1 or TRBD2 (5 bases each). The V gene's germline CDR1 is SGDLS and CDR2 YYNGEE. V was trimmed by 4 bases and J by 4 bases, leaving 15 bases between them. This CDR3 is 15 amino acids long. Here the CDR3 DNA reads TGTGCCAGCAGCCCCTGGGGACCTCGGTACAATGAGCAGTTCTTC. This translates into CASSPWGPRYNEQFF.

The J gene is TRBJ1-1, the V gene TRBV7-9; D is perhaps TRBD1 (5 bases). There are 14 residues in the CDR3. The germline V and J ends were trimmed by 5 bases and 6 bases, with 16 bases remaining between them. CDR1 and CDR2 from the germline V gene are SEHNR and FQNEAQ (reference sequence). Written as DNA, the CDR3 is TGTGCCAGCAGCCCACAGCCGGGGGACGCTGAAGCTTTCTTT. Translation: CASSPQPGDAEAFF.

This clone was seen only once. The V and J genes are TRBV30 and TRBJ2-1; TRBD2 agrees at 8 bases. Germline V lookup: CDR1 GTSNPN, CDR2 SVGIG (reference sequence). The CDR3 totals 15 residues. V dropped 2 bases and J dropped 8; count of bases not matched to a gene: 11. The CDR3 DNA follows: TGTGCCTGGAGTTCTAGCGGGTCCCTTTGGGATGAGCAGTTCTTC. Residues: CAWSSSGSLWDEQFF.

This clone was counted between two and nine times. The chain employs TRBV30 and TRBJ2-2; D might be TRBD1 or TRBD2, each matching 5 bases. The CDR3 runs 12 residues. V lost 8 bases and J lost 1, with 8 bases in between. Germline assignment: CDR1 GTSNPN and CDR2 SVGIG (reference sequence). The chain's CDR3 is CAGGQNTGELFF. The CDR3 DNA is TGTGCCGGGGGTCAGAACACCGGGGAGCTGTTTTTT.

This clone was seen a handful of times. As DNA, the CDR3 is TGTGCCAGCAGCGAACAGGGCCTAATGAACACTGAAGCTTTCTTT. It yields the protein CASSEQGLMNTEAFF. The chain combines TRBV6-5 with TRBJ1-1; TRBD1 is a possible D gene (6 bases). CDR3 size: 15 residues. Trimming stripped 6 bases from V and 0 bases from J, with 14 bases between. Germline CDR1 and CDR2: MNHEY and SVGAGI.

This chain's CDR3 is CASSQGLAGNYEQYF. CDR3 nucleotide sequence: TGCGCCAGCAGCCAAGGACTAGCGGGCAACTACGAGCAGTACTTC. This chain uses TRBV4-3 with TRBJ2-7, with 10 bases lining up with TRBD2. The V and J ends lost 1 base and 3 bases, in that order; junction bases with no gene match: 3. Per the germline V gene, CDR1 is LGHNA and CDR2 is YSLEER. This CDR3 spans 15 amino acids.

This clone was detected only once. The chain couples TRBV30 to TRBJ1-2, with D perhaps matching TRBD1 (5 bases). In germline, CDR1 is GTSNPN, CDR2 SVGIG (reference sequence). V was trimmed by 0 bases and J by 3 bases, leaving 8 bases between them. The CDR3 consists of 13 residues. CDR3 amino acids: CAWSVQEYYGYTF. The CDR3 coding sequence is TGTGCCTGGAGTGTACAGGAATACTATGGCTACACCTTC.

The rearrangement joins TRBV29-1 to TRBJ1-1, with 7 bases matching TRBD1. The CDR3 extends over 13 amino acids. After removal of 6 bases from V and 4 bases from J, the junction contained 8 bases not matched to a gene. CDR1 is SQVTM, CDR2 ANQGSEA, per germline. CDR3 coding DNA: TGCAGCGTCCTCAGGGGGGGACCCACTGAAGCTTTCTTT. Amino acids: CSVLRGGPTEAFF.

The chain recombines TRBV30 with TRBJ2-1; D is uncertain. Trimming took off 3 bases at V and 3 bases at J, with 12 bases between the two ends. CDR1 GTSNPN and CDR2 SVGIG come from the germline V gene (reference sequence). The CDR3 consists of 14 residues. CDR3 in DNA: TGTGCCTGGAGATCGGACCTATACTACAATGAGCAGTTCTTC. The encoded protein is CAWRSDLYYNEQFF.

V is TRBV20-1 and J is TRBJ1-2; D ambiguous. This CDR3 has 11 amino acids. The germline V gene has CDR1 DFQATT and CDR2 SNEGSKA (reference sequence). Trimming pared 0 bases from V and 4 bases from J, leaving 3 bases between. CDR3 sequence (DNA): TGCAGTGCTAGAGATGGCTATGGCTACACCTTC. Protein sequence: CSARDGYGYTF.

The rearrangement uses TRBV29-1 and TRBJ2-7; D not resolved. Germline-derived CDR1 and CDR2 are SQVTM and ANQGSEA. The CDR3 is made up of 11 amino acids. V was clipped by 5 bases and J by 3 bases, with 8 bases between them. CDR3 loop: CSVWKGYEQYF. CDR3 sequence (DNA): TGCAGCGTTTGGAAGGGCTACGAGCAGTACTTC.

This clone was found a few times. The CDR3 DNA reads TGTGCCAGCAGCTTAGTCGGGACAGGGAGCATGAACACTGAAGCTTTCTTT. It yields the protein CASSLVGTGSMNTEAFF. The chain couples TRBV13 to TRBJ1-1, with 9 positions matching TRBD1. The germline V gene encodes CDR1 PRHDT and CDR2 FYEKMQ (reference sequence). J gave up 0 bases and V 1 base, and 6 bases lay outside the gene matches. There are 17 residues in the CDR3.

The chain has TRBV2 and TRBJ2-7; 8 positions agree with TRBD1. The J segment lost 1 base and the V segment lost 4 bases, leaving 3 bases of the junction unmatched. Germline V gene data show CDR1 as SNHLY and CDR2 as FYNNEI. CDR3 length equals 14 residues. CDR3 region: CASSAGQGSYEQYF. CDR3 DNA sequence: TGTGCCAGCAGTGCCGGACAGGGATCCTACGAGCAGTACTTC.

The chain uses TRBV20-1 and TRBJ1-1; unclear D gene. This CDR3 has 10 residues. CDR1 is DFQATT and CDR2 is SNEGSKA in the germline V gene (reference sequence). The V end lost 0 bases, the J end lost 5 bases, and 1 base lay between the germline ends. DNA of the CDR3: TGCAGTGCTAGAGAAACTGAAGCTTTCTTT. This translates into CSARETEAFF.

V is TRBV6-1 and J is TRBJ2-7, with D maybe TRBD1 (6 bases). Germline V gene data show CDR1 as MNHNS and CDR2 as SASEGT. The CDR3 has 14 residues. Trimming took off 6 bases at V and 2 bases at J, with 14 bases between the two ends. The DNA of the CDR3 is TGTGCCAGCAGCCCGACAGGCTTAACCTACGAGCAGTACTTC. Amino acids: CASSPTGLTYEQYF.